The 11 T cell receptor beta chains reported below all come from one sample, sequenced in a study of Graves' ophthalmopathy and Graves' hyperthyroidism (dated by TCRdb to 2017 to 2018). Sequencing used an Illumina HiSeq 2000. TCR beta CDR3 regions were amplified from RNA transcripts for repertoire sequencing. HTBI primers and the Qiagen OneStep RT-PCR kit were used in a first-round RT-PCR, which was followed by a second-round multiplex PCR, size selection and purification. TCRdb redid the processing of the public reads, applying fastp at Q25 and MiXCR, and retained in-frame beta chains. Entries are consolidated by CDR3 protein sequence, retaining the most common genes and DNA. The sample table records about 1.1 million distinct CDR3 sequences; about two fifths of these occur just once. 11% of the sample belongs to the ten largest clones. The source material was peripheral blood or thyroid tissue (not recorded which). The origin of the receptors is an adult man with Graves' hyperthyroidism.

This clonotype was recorded at least ten times. The chain combines TRBV10-3 with TRBJ2-7, with a weak D call TRBD1 (6 bases). V was cut by 3 bases and J by 3 bases, with 12 bases left in between. The CDR3 length is 14 residues. The germline V gene encodes CDR1 ENHRY and CDR2 SYGVKD. CDR3 coding DNA: TGTGCCATCAGTGAAGGGCAGGGGAACTACGAGCAGTACTTC. Amino acid sequence: CAISEGQGNYEQYF.

This sequence joins TRBV19 and TRBJ1-2; no reliable D call. Trimming removed 4 bases at V and 2 bases at J, with 14 bases between. CDR1 is LNHDA and CDR2 is SQIVND in the germline V gene (reference sequence). CDR3 length: 15 amino acids. Here the CDR3 reads CASSNPPEGNYGYTF. DNA of the CDR3: TGTGCCAGTAGTAACCCCCCGGAGGGCAACTATGGCTACACCTTC. The full variable domain, rest sourced from reference TRBV19 and TRBJ1-2, is DGGITQSPKYLFRKEGQNVTLSCEQNLNHDAMYWYRQDPGQGLRLIYYSQIVNDFQKGDIAEGYSVSREKKESFPLTVTSAQKNPTAFYLCASSNPPEGNYGYTFGSGTRLTVV.

This clonotype was recorded a few times. The CDR3 sequence is CSARGRGEYHEQYF. The CDR3, as DNA: TGCAGTGCTAGAGGACGAGGGGAGTACCACGAGCAGTACTTC. The J gene is TRBJ2-7, the V gene TRBV20-1, with D perhaps given as TRBD1 or TRBD2 (5 bases each). The CDR3 is 14 residues long. The V end lost 1 base, the J end lost 5 bases, and 15 bases lay between the germline ends. Germline V gene sequence: CDR1 DFQATT, CDR2 SNEGSKA (reference sequence).

The sample holds many counts of this clonotype. The chain links TRBV29-1 to TRBJ2-2; D remains unclear. The CDR3 runs to 12 residues. V lost 3 bases to trimming and J lost 3 bases, with 5 bases between them. Germline assignment: CDR1 SQVTM and CDR2 ANQGSEA. The chain's CDR3 is CSVDLDTGELFF. The DNA of the CDR3 is TGCAGCGTTGATTTGGACACCGGGGAGCTGTTTTTT.

The chain recombines TRBV5-5 with TRBJ2-7; D may be TRBD1 (6 bases). This CDR3 is 14 amino acids long. V gave up 4 bases and J gave up 5 bases, with 16 bases separating them. CDR1 SGHKS and CDR2 YYEKEE come from the germline V gene (reference sequence). This CDR3 is CASSHPQGYDEQYF. CDR3 DNA sequence: TGTGCCAGCAGCCATCCTCAGGGGTACGACGAGCAGTACTTC.

This clonotype was seen a handful of times. Given a much more abundant clone one base away, this may be a read error. The chain joins TRBV20-1 to TRBJ2-5; TRBD1 is a possible D gene (6 bases). The CDR3 length is 16 residues. The V end lost 1 base, the J end lost 4 bases, and 19 bases lay between the germline ends. Per the germline V gene, CDR1 is DFQATT and CDR2 is SNEGSKA (reference sequence). The CDR3 nucleotides read TGCAGTGCTAGAGGATCTATTACAGGGACGGGAGAGACCCAGTACTTC. It yields the protein CSARGSITGTGETQYF.

This clonotype was found a few times. Here the CDR3 DNA reads TGCGCCAGCCGGAAAGGGGGGAACGCTGGCTACACCTTC. Its translation is CASRKGGNAGYTF. This rearrangement joins TRBV10-2 to TRBJ1-2, with a weak D call TRBD1 (6 bases). V lost 8 bases to trimming and J lost 7 bases, with 17 bases between them. Germline V CDR1 and CDR2: WSHSY, SAAADI. The CDR3 length is 13 residues.

This clonotype was seen a handful of times. V is TRBV30 and J is TRBJ2-2; TRBD2 is a possible D gene (6 bases). This CDR3 comprises 15 residues. Per germline, CDR1 GTSNPN and CDR2 SVGIG (reference sequence). V was trimmed by 0 bases and J by 1 base, leaving 9 bases between them. The CDR3 DNA reads TGTGCCTGGAGTGTCGGGAGAAGGAACACCGGGGAGCTGTTTTTT. Translating it yields CAWSVGRRNTGELFF.

This clonotype was seen ten or more times. The CDR3 DNA reads as TGCGCCAGCAGCTTGGGAGTGGCAGGGGGCCATGAGCCCCAGCATTTT. Translating it yields CASSLGVAGGHEPQHF. The gene calls are TRBV5-1 and TRBJ1-5, with 8 bases fitting TRBD1. CDR1 is SGHRS and CDR2 is YFSETQ in the germline V gene. The CDR3 totals 16 residues. The V gene end was trimmed by 0 bases and the J gene end by 8 bases; junction bases not matched to a gene: 10.

This clonotype was recorded a few times. The V and J genes are TRBV14 and TRBJ1-1; the D gene is possibly TRBD1 (6 bases). V shed 4 bases and J shed 0 bases, with 9 bases lying between them. CDR1 is SGHDN, CDR2 FVKESK, per germline. CDR3 length equals 14 residues. The CDR3 nucleotides are TGTGCCAGCAGCCGGGACATCCTGAACACTGAAGCTTTCTTT. Its protein is CASSRDILNTEAFF.

J is TRBJ2-7 and V is TRBV12-3 or TRBV12-4; 7 bases agree with TRBD1. This CDR3 is built from 13 residues. After removal of 5 bases from V and 3 bases from J, the junction contained 4 bases not matched to a gene. This chain's CDR3 is CASSVGQVYEQYF. CDR3 sequence (DNA): TGTGCCAGCAGTGTCGGACAGGTCTACGAGCAGTACTTC.